The 27 T cell receptor beta chains in this list originate from one sample, sequenced in a study of T-cell memory formation after mild COVID-19. MiXCR, applied by TCRdb to the 5' RACE reads, yields one record per CDR3 protein. The sample includes about 55,000 distinct CDR3 sequences, around a quarter of them seen just once. Sequenced material: PBMCs or a T cell subset sorted from them (not recorded which). The receptors were sampled from a man aged 18 to 29 who had mild COVID-19 (a few samples of this study predate the infection). Cell type and time point are not known.

In nucleotides, the CDR3 is TGTGCCAGCAGTTATCTAGCGGGGGCTGGAGATACGCAGTATTTT. Amino acids: CASSYLAGAGDTQYF. This chain links TRBV6-5 with TRBJ2-3, with 10 bases fitting TRBD2. Trimming at V came to 3 bases and at J to 5 bases, leaving 5 bases not matched to a gene. CDR3 size: 15 residues. Germline V gives CDR1 MNHEY, CDR2 SVGAGI.

V usage is TRBV6-5 and J usage is TRBJ1-1; D call uncertain. The germline V and J ends were trimmed by 7 bases and 1 base, with 10 bases remaining between them. The CDR3 is 13 amino acids. Germline CDR1 MNHEY, CDR2 SVGAGI. The CDR3 DNA reads as TGTGCCAGCACTTTATCGGGGAACACTGAAGCTTTCTTT. Translation gives CASTLSGNTEAFF.

This clonotype was seen ten or more times. The V gene is TRBV7-2, the J gene TRBJ2-3; D unresolved. Trimming took off 5 bases at V and 5 bases at J, with 14 bases between the two ends. The CDR3 contains 14 residues. Germline loops: CDR1 SGHTA, CDR2 FQGNSA. In DNA, the CDR3 is TGTGCCAGCAGCCCACGTGACGCATTAGATACGCAGTATTTT. It yields the protein CASSPRDALDTQYF.

In its sample, this clonotype was seen a few times. The gene calls are TRBV7-3 and TRBJ2-7; no definite D call. With 1 base removed from V and 0 bases from J, the gap between germline ends came to 10 bases. Germline CDR1 reads SGHTA; CDR2 reads FQGTGA. The length of the CDR3 is 15 residues. The CDR3 region has the DNA TGTGCCAGCAGCTTAATAAGGACGAGCTCCTACGAGCAGTACGTC. Protein: CASSLIRTSSYEQYV.

This clonotype was seen more than once but under ten times. V is TRBV5-6 and J is TRBJ2-7; D is possibly TRBD1 (6 bases). With 1 base removed from V and 6 bases from J, the gap between germline ends came to 11 bases. This CDR3 comprises 13 residues. Germline V gene data show CDR1 as SGHDT and CDR2 as YYEEEE. CDR3 sequence (DNA): TGTGCCAGCAGCTTGAGTCAGGGGTCCGAGCAGTACTTC. Protein: CASSLSQGSEQYF.

The gene calls are TRBV6-6 and TRBJ2-7; no firm D call. Germline CDR1 and CDR2: MNHNY and SVGAGI (reference sequence). This CDR3 has 16 amino acids. Trimming pared 6 bases from V and 4 bases from J, leaving 22 bases between. CDR3 region: CASRHPSKPRIYEQYF. The CDR3 nucleotides read TGTGCCAGCAGGCACCCTTCCAAACCCCGTATATACGAGCAGTACTTC.

This chain connects TRBV7-3 to TRBJ2-7, with TRBD1 matching over 9 bases. This CDR3 comprises 15 residues. The germline V gene encodes CDR1 SGHTA and CDR2 FQGTGA. Trimming took 5 bases from V and 3 from J; bases not matched to a gene: 8. The CDR3 here is CASSILRDRVYEQYF. CDR3 sequence (DNA): TGTGCCAGCAGCATACTCCGGGACAGGGTCTACGAGCAGTACTTC.

This chain joins TRBV5-4 and TRBJ2-7, with D perhaps matching TRBD1 or TRBD2 (5 bases each). The CDR3 consists of 14 residues. Trimming removed 2 bases from V and 6 bases from J, with 15 bases in between. Germline V gene lookup returns CDR1 SGHNT and CDR2 YYREEE (reference sequence). In nucleotides, the CDR3 is TGTGCCAGCAGCTTTGGGCCAGGGAGTGGCGAGCAGTACGTC. This sequence encodes CASSFGPGSGEQYV.

In this sample, this clonotype turned up a few times. The chain carries TRBV6-5 and TRBJ2-3; TRBD2 matches at 10 bases. This CDR3 contains 16 residues. Germline V gives CDR1 MNHEY, CDR2 SVGAGI. After removal of 6 bases from V and 2 bases from J, the junction contained 8 bases not matched to a gene. The chain's CDR3 is CASSDEAGGNTDTQYF. As DNA, the CDR3 is TGTGCCAGCAGCGATGAAGCGGGGGGGAACACAGATACGCAGTATTTT.

This clonotype appeared a few times. V gene TRBV12-5 combines with J gene TRBJ2-3; 9 bases are a match to TRBD2. CDR1 LGHNT and CDR2 FRNRAP come from the germline V gene. Trimming took 7 bases from V and 5 from J; bases not matched to a gene: 10. There are 15 residues in the CDR3. The CDR3 DNA follows: TGTGCTAGTGTCCTCCCTAGCGGGGCAAGAGATACGCAGTATTTT. Translating gives CASVLPSGARDTQYF.

This rearrangement joins TRBV11-2 to TRBJ2-2; 9 positions match TRBD2. The CDR3 covers 14 residues. Unmatched junction bases numbered 3, after V lost 4 bases and J lost 6 bases. Germline V gene sequence: CDR1 SGHAT, CDR2 FQNNGV. The CDR3 sequence: CASSSGLASGELFF. The CDR3 region has the DNA TGTGCCAGCAGCTCCGGACTAGCGTCCGGGGAGCTGTTTTTT.

The rearrangement uses TRBV15 and TRBJ1-1; 7 bases map to TRBD1. Germline V CDR1 and CDR2: LNHNV, YYDKDF (reference sequence). The junction had 6 bases not matched to a gene; V was cut back by 0 bases and J by 5 bases. This CDR3 has 15 amino acids. CDR3 protein: CATSREERGQTEAFF. For the CDR3, the DNA is TGTGCCACCAGCAGAGAGGAGAGGGGGCAAACTGAAGCTTTCTTT.

This chain uses TRBV3-1 with TRBJ2-3; 9 nucleotides match TRBD1. The CDR3 totals 14 residues. V was pared by 4 bases and J by 4 bases, with 3 bases of the junction left unmatched. The germline V gene has CDR1 LGHDT and CDR2 YNNKEL (reference sequence). The CDR3 coding sequence is TGTGCCAGCAGCCGGACAGGGGCGGCAGATACGCAGTATTTT. Protein sequence: CASSRTGAADTQYF.

The chain links TRBV6-2 or TRBV6-3 to TRBJ2-1; 8 nucleotides line up with TRBD2. The CDR3 is made up of 15 amino acids. Germline V CDR1 and CDR2: MNHEY, SVGEGT. Trimming removed 3 bases from V and 8 bases from J; junction bases left unmatched: 9. CDR3 in DNA: TGTGCCAGCAGTTATCGCCGACTTAGCGGGGATGAGCAGTTCTTC. It codes for CASSYRRLSGDEQFF.

The chain employs TRBV7-9 and TRBJ2-2, with 7 bases aligning to TRBD1. Germline assignment: CDR1 SEHNR and CDR2 FQNEAQ (reference sequence). The V and J ends lost 5 bases and 2 bases, in that order; junction bases with no gene match: 5. The CDR3 has 15 amino acids. The CDR3 DNA reads TGTGCCAGCAGCGGCACAGGGGTTAACACCGGGGAGCTGTTTTTT. It translates to CASSGTGVNTGELFF. Combining the CDR3 with reference TRBV7-9 and TRBJ2-2 gives the whole variable domain DTGVSQNPRHKITKRGQNVTFRCDPISEHNRLYWYRQTLGQGPEFLTYFQNEAQLEKSRLLSDRFSAERPKGSFSTLEIQRTEQGDSAMYLCASSGTGVNTGELFFGEGSRLTVL.

The V and J genes are TRBV12-3 or TRBV12-4 and TRBJ2-5, with TRBD2 matching over 7 bases. The CDR3 contains 15 residues. The trim removed 7 bases at V and 5 bases at J, leaving 13 bases unmatched. The CDR3 DNA reads TGTGCCAGCACCCCGACCGGACTAGTCGTGGAGACCCAGTACTTC. Its translation: CASTPTGLVVETQYF.

The chain's CDR3 is CASTNGGGNEQFF. Here the CDR3 DNA reads TGTGCCAGCACGAACGGGGGGGGCAATGAGCAGTTCTTC. The V gene is TRBV12-3 or TRBV12-4, the J gene TRBJ2-1; 8 nucleotides align to TRBD2. This CDR3 contains 13 residues. After removal of 7 bases from V and 6 bases from J, the junction contained 5 bases not matched to a gene.

This clonotype has a handful of counts. V usage is TRBV6-5 and J usage is TRBJ2-3; 9 bases match TRBD1. Germline loops: CDR1 MNHEY, CDR2 SVGAGI. V shed 4 bases and J 4 bases; nucleotides not matched to a gene: 9. This CDR3 spans 16 amino acids. CDR3 sequence reads: CASSWIPGQGADTQYF. In nucleotides, the CDR3 is TGTGCCAGCAGTTGGATCCCGGGACAGGGTGCAGATACGCAGTATTTT.

The chain combines TRBV12-3 or TRBV12-4 with TRBJ1-6; 8 bases fit TRBD1. This CDR3 contains 12 residues. Unmatched junction bases numbered 4, after V lost 8 bases and J lost 10 bases. Here the CDR3 reads CASGTGGSPLHF. As DNA, the CDR3 is TGTGCCAGCGGGACAGGTGGATCACCCCTCCACTTT.

The J gene is TRBJ2-3, the V gene TRBV24-1, with 10 bases identical to TRBD2. V lost 4 bases, J lost 7 bases, and 10 bases stayed unmatched. Per the germline V gene, CDR1 is KGHDR and CDR2 is SFDVKD. The CDR3 runs 16 residues. The CDR3 loop reads CATSETIAGGLNTQYF. DNA of the CDR3: TGTGCCACCAGTGAAACGATAGCGGGGGGCCTTAATACGCAGTATTTT.

This clonotype has just a few counts. The rearrangement links TRBV7-9 to TRBJ1-2; D may be TRBD1 (5 bases). CDR3 length: 15 amino acids. CDR1 and CDR2 (germline): SEHNR, FQNEAQ (reference sequence). Trimming took 4 bases from V and 3 from J, leaving 15 bases between them. The CDR3: CASSSDSPLYYGYTF. The CDR3 DNA reads TGTGCCAGCAGCTCCGACAGCCCGCTGTACTATGGCTACACCTTC.

In DNA, the CDR3 is TGTGCTAGTGGTTCTGACTCGGGACTACCAGATACGCAGTATTTT. As protein: CASGSDSGLPDTQYF. This sequence joins TRBV12-5 and TRBJ2-3, with 7 nucleotides matching TRBD2. The CDR3 runs to 15 residues. V was clipped by 4 bases and J by 4 bases; unmatched bases: 8. The germline CDR1 and CDR2 sequences are LGHNT and FRNRAP.

This rearrangement joins TRBV30 to TRBJ2-7; 7 positions agree with TRBD2. Germline V gives CDR1 GTSNPN, CDR2 SVGIG (reference sequence). This CDR3 is 16 amino acids long. V lost 4 bases, J lost 4 bases, and 16 bases stayed unmatched. This CDR3 is CAWTIALAGRGYEQYF. The CDR3 nucleotides read TGTGCCTGGACGATTGCATTAGCGGGCCGGGGGTACGAGCAGTACTTC.

This clonotype showed up just a few times. The V call is TRBV20-1, the J call TRBJ2-7, with D possibly being TRBD1 (6 bases). CDR1 is DFQATT and CDR2 is SNEGSKA in the germline V gene (reference sequence). The CDR3 spans 14 residues. Trimming shortened V by 0 bases and J by 4 bases, and 13 bases separated the two germline ends. The CDR3 sequence is CSARDTGQKYEQYF. For the CDR3, the DNA is TGCAGTGCTAGAGATACAGGACAGAAGTACGAGCAGTACTTC.

This chain links TRBV6-5 with TRBJ1-2; 7 bases are shared with TRBD1. V trimming: 5 bases; J trimming: 2 bases; junction bases outside the gene matches: 2. The CDR3 is made up of 13 amino acids. Germline V gene lookup returns CDR1 MNHEY and CDR2 SVGAGI. The CDR3 spells CASSVQGNYGYTF. The CDR3 DNA is TGTGCCAGCAGTGTACAGGGGAACTATGGCTACACCTTC.

The chain employs TRBV5-6 and TRBJ1-1; D is ambiguous. With 5 bases removed from V and 1 base from J, the gap between germline ends came to 6 bases. Germline CDR1 SGHDT, CDR2 YYEEEE. The CDR3 is made up of 12 amino acids. CDR3 nucleotides: TGTGCCAGCAGTGATGAGAACACTGAAGCTTTCTTT. Residues: CASSDENTEAFF.

CDR3 sequence (DNA): TGTGCCAGCAGCCCAGGGACAGCAGAAGCTTTCTTT. It codes for CASSPGTAEAFF. This chain connects TRBV7-9 to TRBJ1-1; 7 nucleotides line up with TRBD1. Germline assignment: CDR1 SEHNR and CDR2 FQNEAQ (reference sequence). The CDR3 covers 12 residues. V shed 5 bases and J 8 bases; nucleotides not matched to a gene: 5. Using reference TRBV7-9 and TRBJ1-1 for the parts outside the CDR3, the full variable domain is DTGVSQNPRHKITKRGQNVTFRCDPISEHNRLYWYRQTLGQGPEFLTYFQNEAQLEKSRLLSDRFSAERPKGSFSTLEIQRTEQGDSAMYLCASSPGTAEAFFGQGTRLTVV.